The 32 T cell receptor beta chains presented below share a single source sample, sequenced in a study of neoadjuvant anti-PD-1 for oral cavity cancer. Clones were sequenced by immunoSEQ multiplex PCR, and TCRdb holds only the in-frame ones, with some missing. The sample has around 14,000 clones; approximately 71% are singletons. The sample consisted of PBMCs, taken before nivolumab (anti-PD-1) treatment. These receptor sequences come from a person between 40 and 80 years old with oral cavity squamous cell carcinoma.

The chain links TRBV19 to TRBJ2-7; tentatively, D is TRBD1 (5 bases). Trimming left V 3 bases short and J 3 bases short, with 9 bases between. The CDR3 is made up of 13 amino acids. CDR1 is LNHDA, CDR2 SQIVND, per germline (reference sequence). DNA of the CDR3: TGTGCCAGTAGTATGGGCCAGGGCTACGAGCAGTACTTC. Its protein product is CASSMGQGYEQYF.

This clone was counted once. V usage is TRBV30 and J usage is TRBJ1-5; TRBD1 is a possible D gene (6 bases). V gave up 1 base and J gave up 7 bases, with 11 bases separating them. CDR3 length equals 13 residues. Germline V gives CDR1 GTSNPN, CDR2 SVGIG (reference sequence). The CDR3 sequence is CAWSAGEGQPQHF. The CDR3 DNA reads TGTGCCTGGAGTGCAGGGGAAGGGCAGCCCCAGCATTTT.

The chain recombines TRBV15 with TRBJ1-5, with a weak D call TRBD1 (6 bases). Trimming stripped 6 bases from V and 5 bases from J, with 14 bases between. Per the germline V gene, CDR1 is LNHNV and CDR2 is YYDKDF (reference sequence). The CDR3 sequence is 14 residues long. CDR3 nucleotide sequence: TGTGCCACCAGTATGACAGGCCCTCATCAGCCCCAGCATTTT. Translated, it gives CATSMTGPHQPQHF.

The chain couples TRBV28 to TRBJ2-1; TRBD1 is a possible D gene (6 bases). Looked up from germline, CDR1 is MDHEN and CDR2 is SYDVKM. Between the trimmed V and J ends, which lost 3 bases and 12 bases, there was a span of 24 bases. CDR3 size: 16 residues. The CDR3, as DNA: TGTGCCAGCAGTTTCCCCGACATAGTCTCTCAACAGGGGCAGTTCTTC. Translation: CASSFPDIVSQQGQFF.

This clone was seen just once. The chain combines TRBV2 with TRBJ1-5; no reliable D call. The germline V and J ends were trimmed by 6 bases and 5 bases, with 14 bases remaining between them. The CDR3 loop spans 14 amino acids. The germline V gene has CDR1 SNHLY and CDR2 FYNNEI. CDR3 sequence: CASRLTAGDQPQHF. CDR3 coding DNA: TGTGCCAGCAGATTGACGGCCGGTGATCAGCCCCAGCATTTT. The whole variable domain, remainder taken from reference TRBV2 and TRBJ1-5, is EPEVTQTPSHQVTQMGQEVILRCVPISNHLYFYWYRQILGQKVEFLVSFYNNEISEKSEIFDDQFSVERPDGSNFTLKIRSTKLEDSAMYFCASRLTAGDQPQHFGDGTRLSIL.

The chain links TRBV29-1 to TRBJ1-4; 8 bases match TRBD1. This CDR3 has 13 residues. With V trimmed by 4 bases and J by 8 bases, 6 bases remained unmatched. Germline loops: CDR1 SQVTM, CDR2 ANQGSEA. For the CDR3, the DNA is TGCAGCGTTGTGCAGGGGGCCGGCGAAAAACTGTTTTTT. This translates into CSVVQGAGEKLFF.

Here the CDR3 reads CAWSRDGPGGYTF. The CDR3 nucleotides are TGTGCCTGGAGCCGGGACGGACCAGGTGGCTACACCTTC. The chain recombines TRBV30 with TRBJ1-2; D perhaps matches TRBD1 (5 bases). The germline CDR1 and CDR2 sequences are GTSNPN and SVGIG (reference sequence). The V gene lost 3 bases and the J gene lost 7 bases, with 15 bases spanning the gap. This CDR3 is built from 13 residues.

This clone was detected once. The V call is TRBV7-6, the J call TRBJ2-1, with D possibly TRBD1 on 5 matching bases. This CDR3 comprises 14 residues. V shed 6 bases and J shed 5 bases, with 14 bases lying between them. Germline V CDR1 and CDR2: SGHVS, FNYEAQ. Here the CDR3 reads CASSPLDKNNEQFF. CDR3 coding DNA: TGTGCCAGCAGTCCCCTGGACAAAAACAATGAGCAGTTCTTC.

The chain carries TRBV9 and TRBJ1-2, with D unclear. The germline V gene has CDR1 SGDLS and CDR2 YYNGEE. The ends were cut back, 3 bases at V and 8 bases at J, with 11 bases in the middle. The CDR3 length is 12 residues. CDR3 coding DNA: TGTGCCAGCAGCGCCCAGAATTACGGCTACACCTTC. Residues: CASSAQNYGYTF.

The rearrangement joins TRBV7-2 to TRBJ2-7, with D uncertain. V was pared by 2 bases and J by 2 bases, with 1 base between. CDR1 is SGHTA and CDR2 is FQGNSA in the germline V gene. The CDR3 runs to 11 residues. The CDR3 loop is CASSLTYEQYF. CDR3 in DNA: TGTGCCAGCAGCTTAACCTACGAGCAGTACTTC.

The rearrangement joins TRBV9 to TRBJ1-2; D gene uncertain. The V end was cut by 3 bases, the J end by 3 bases, with 18 bases between. This CDR3 is 16 amino acids long. Germline lookup yields CDR1 SGDLS and CDR2 YYNGEE. CDR3 sequence (DNA): TGTGCCAGCAGCGCACTGACATCCGGTATTGACTATGGCTACACCTTC. Protein product: CASSALTSGIDYGYTF.

The V gene is TRBV11-2, the J gene TRBJ1-1; unclear D gene. Germline V lookup: CDR1 SGHAT, CDR2 FQNNGV. V was shortened by 5 bases and J by 5 bases, with 18 bases between the two germline ends. The CDR3 totals 15 residues. Here the CDR3 DNA reads TGTGCCAGCAGCCCACAGCCCATTGGAGGGACTGAAGCTTTCTTT. Translating gives CASSPQPIGGTEAFF. Using reference TRBV11-2 and TRBJ1-1 for the parts outside the CDR3, the full variable domain is EAGVAQSPRYKIIEKRQSVAFWCNPISGHATLYWYQQILGQGPKLLIQFQNNGVVDDSQLPKDRFSAERLKGVDSTLKIQPAKLEDSAVYLCASSPQPIGGTEAFFGQGTRLTVV.

The CDR3 spells CSVRGLFYGYTF. The CDR3 bases are TGCAGCGTCAGAGGACTGTTCTATGGCTACACCTTC. The genes are TRBV29-1 and TRBJ1-2, with D unclear. This CDR3 comprises 12 residues. V lost 6 bases, J lost 4 bases, and 12 bases lay in between. The germline gives CDR1 SQVTM, CDR2 ANQGSEA.

V and J are TRBV19 and TRBJ2-6; D is unclear. Germline values: CDR1 LNHDA, CDR2 SQIVND (reference sequence). The CDR3 extends over 12 amino acids. Trimming pared 7 bases from V and 4 bases from J, leaving 5 bases between. The CDR3 region is CASISGANVLTF. CDR3 bases: TGTGCCAGTATATCAGGGGCCAACGTCCTGACTTTC.

This chain links TRBV9 with TRBJ1-2; 7 bases are a match to TRBD1. The CDR3 is 15 residues long. The germline V gene encodes CDR1 SGDLS and CDR2 YYNGEE. The V segment lost 4 bases and the J segment 2 bases; nucleotides outside the gene matches: 8. CDR3: CASSSYRGSNYGYTF. The CDR3 coding sequence is TGTGCCAGCAGCTCATACAGGGGCTCCAACTATGGCTACACCTTC.

The J gene is TRBJ2-1, the V gene TRBV20-1; D unclear. The germline V and J ends were trimmed by 0 bases and 9 bases, with 6 bases remaining between them. The germline CDR1 and CDR2 sequences are DFQATT and SNEGSKA (reference sequence). CDR3 length: 11 amino acids. The CDR3 DNA follows: TGCAGTGCTAGAGACGGGCCTGAGCAGTTCTTC. Amino acid sequence: CSARDGPEQFF.

The chain uses TRBV5-6 and TRBJ2-5; the D is unclear. CDR3 length: 15 amino acids. V was cut by 0 bases and J by 0 bases, with 9 bases left in between. CDR1 and CDR2 (germline): SGHDT, YYEEEE. CDR3 loop: CASSLVATYQETQYF. CDR3 nucleotides: TGTGCCAGCAGCTTGGTTGCGACGTACCAAGAGACCCAGTACTTC.

This clone has only a few counts. J is TRBJ1-2 and V is TRBV2; D ambiguous. Trimming took off 1 base at V and 5 bases at J, with 14 bases between the two ends. The CDR3 is made up of 15 amino acids. Germline V gives CDR1 SNHLY, CDR2 FYNNEI. CDR3 residues: CASSEELAGQYGYTF. For the CDR3, the DNA is TGTGCCAGCAGTGAAGAGTTAGCTGGCCAATATGGCTACACCTTC.

The V call is TRBV7-6, the J call TRBJ1-4; 8 bases are shared with TRBD1. Germline loops: CDR1 SGHVS, CDR2 FNYEAQ. This CDR3 has 15 residues. V dropped 2 bases and J dropped 6; count of bases not matched to a gene: 5. CDR3 loop: CASSLPGTGHEKLFF. The CDR3 nucleotides are TGTGCCAGCAGCTTACCTGGGACAGGCCATGAAAAACTGTTTTTT.

The chain joins TRBV28 to TRBJ2-7, with 8 bases aligning to TRBD2. Germline loops: CDR1 MDHEN, CDR2 SYDVKM. The CDR3 sequence is 20 residues long. J was trimmed by 1 base and V by 2 bases; bases with no gene match: 19. Here the CDR3 reads CASSLKWPLSGGPTSYEQYF. The CDR3 DNA follows: TGTGCCAGCAGTTTAAAATGGCCCCTGTCGGGAGGGCCGACATCCTACGAGCAGTACTTC. The whole variable domain, remainder taken from reference TRBV28 and TRBJ2-7, is DVKVTQSSRYLVKRTGEKVFLECVQDMDHENMFWYRQDPGLGLRLIYFSYDVKMKEKGDIPEGYSVSREKKERFSLILESASTNQTSMYLCASSLKWPLSGGPTSYEQYFGPGTRLTVT.

This chain links TRBV11-3 with TRBJ2-6, with D unclear. Looked up from germline, CDR1 is SGHNT and CDR2 is YENEEA. The CDR3 is 12 amino acids. V lost 5 bases and J 11 bases, leaving 10 bases between the germline ends. Here the CDR3 reads CASSPESDVLTF. The CDR3 bases are TGTGCCAGCAGCCCCGAAAGCGACGTCCTGACTTTC. The full variable domain, in which reference TRBV11-3 and TRBJ2-6 provide the parts outside the CDR3, is EAGVVQSPRYKIIEKKQPVAFWCNPISGHNTLYWYLQNLGQGPELLIRYENEEAVDDSQLPKDRFSAERLKGVDSTLKIQPAELGDSAVYLCASSPESDVLTFGAGSRLTVL.

This clone has more than one count but fewer than ten. The V call is TRBV23-1, the J call TRBJ2-5; perhaps TRBD1 as D (5 bases). TRBV23-1 is marked as an open reading frame, function uncertain. This CDR3 region has 13 residues. V lost 7 bases and J 0 bases, leaving 9 bases between the germline ends. CDR3 in DNA: TGCGCCAGCACCCAGACAGACCAAGAGACCCAGTACTTC. The encoded protein is CASTQTDQETQYF.

This chain uses TRBV7-6 with TRBJ2-3, with 11 bases that match TRBD2. The CDR3 runs to 17 residues. V shed 5 bases, J shed 7 bases, and the junction held 14 bases outside the gene matches. CDR1 is SGHVS, CDR2 FNYEAQ, per germline. The CDR3 protein is CASSGRLAGHTPNTQYF. The CDR3 DNA sequence: TGTGCCAGCAGCGGACGACTAGCGGGACATACCCCTAATACGCAGTATTTT.

The gene calls are TRBV19 and TRBJ1-5; D is ambiguous. The CDR3 is made up of 13 amino acids. Germline V gene lookup returns CDR1 LNHDA and CDR2 SQIVND (reference sequence). Trimming took 3 bases from V and 5 from J, leaving 8 bases between them. CDR3 sequence reads: CASSIGRDQPQHF. As DNA, the CDR3 is TGTGCCAGTAGTATTGGACGGGATCAGCCCCAGCATTTT.

This clone was detected once. The chain is built from TRBV7-3 and TRBJ1-6; D call uncertain. Trimming removed 0 bases at V and 0 bases at J, with 6 bases between. The CDR3 is made up of 16 amino acids. CDR1 SGHTA and CDR2 FQGTGA come from the germline V gene. The CDR3 spells CASSLTGSSYNSPLHF. As DNA, the CDR3 is TGTGCCAGCAGCTTAACGGGCAGCTCCTATAATTCACCCCTCCACTTT.

The V and J genes are TRBV11-2 and TRBJ2-5; tentative D call: TRBD2 (5 bases). CDR3 size: 14 residues. Between the trimmed V and J ends, which lost 8 bases and 0 bases, there was a span of 13 bases. Germline V CDR1 and CDR2: SGHAT, FQNNGV. CDR3 loop: CASRTWVNQETQYF. In DNA form, the CDR3 reads TGTGCCAGCCGGACTTGGGTGAACCAAGAGACCCAGTACTTC.

This clone was picked up one time. The chain uses TRBV7-8 and TRBJ2-5; 11 bases are a match to TRBD2. With 4 bases clipped from V and 3 bases from J, the junction kept 7 bases outside the gene matches. Looked up from germline, CDR1 is SGHVS and CDR2 is FQNEAQ. The CDR3 contains 16 residues. CDR3 loop: CASSSKGLAGKETQYF. Here the CDR3 DNA reads TGTGCCAGCAGCTCCAAAGGACTAGCGGGCAAAGAGACCCAGTACTTC.

The chain combines TRBV11-3 with TRBJ2-3; 12 bases map to TRBD2. The ends lost 7 bases at V and 3 bases at J; junction bases unmatched: 20. The CDR3 covers 20 residues. CDR1 and CDR2 (germline): SGHNT, YENEEA. The CDR3, as DNA: TGTGCCAGCACTCACGCACGGACTAGCGGGAAGTCATACGGGACAGATACGCAGTATTTT. This codes for CASTHARTSGKSYGTDTQYF.

This clone was detected a few times. V usage is TRBV2 and J usage is TRBJ2-7; tentative D call: TRBD2 (6 bases). V lost 8 bases and J 4 bases, leaving 21 bases between the germline ends. The germline gives CDR1 SNHLY, CDR2 FYNNEI. This CDR3 is built from 15 residues. CDR3: CASGLTGAGPYEQYF. The CDR3 DNA reads as TGTGCCAGCGGTCTTACGGGAGCGGGCCCATACGAGCAGTACTTC.

This clone was seen more than once but under ten times. The rearrangement joins TRBV5-4 to TRBJ1-2; tentatively, D is TRBD1 (5 bases). CDR1 is SGHNT, CDR2 YYREEE, per germline (reference sequence). V was shortened by 9 bases and J by 8 bases, with 23 bases between the two germline ends. The CDR3 loop spans 14 amino acids. The CDR3, as DNA: TGTGCCACCTCCCGGGTGGGGGAAGGGTACGGCTACACCTTC. Translated, it gives CATSRVGEGYGYTF.

This rearrangement joins TRBV6-4 to TRBJ2-7, with 10 bases aligning to TRBD2. Germline CDR1 and CDR2: MRHNA and SNTAGT. The V and J ends lost 7 bases and 9 bases, in that order; junction bases with no gene match: 15. The length of the CDR3 is 15 residues. The chain's CDR3 is CASTGSLAGVRWQYF. The DNA for the CDR3 is TGTGCCAGCACGGGAAGTCTAGCGGGGGTACGATGGCAGTACTTC.

The rearrangement links TRBV29-1 to TRBJ2-3, with D hard to call. Germline V gene data show CDR1 as SQVTM and CDR2 as ANQGSEA. The CDR3 covers 13 residues. The V end was cut by 3 bases, the J end by 6 bases, with 13 bases between. The CDR3 region is CSVDGRSMDTQYF. The DNA for the CDR3 is TGCAGCGTTGACGGCAGATCGATGGATACGCAGTATTTT.